The 27 T cell receptor beta chains below were found in one sample sequenced in a study of T cell repertoires in cytomegalovirus infection. TCRdb called the reads again in MiXCR, with one record for every CDR3 protein. Among approximately 320,000 distinct CDR3 sequences listed, over 7.5% were seen once. Sequences were obtained from PBMCs. Every receptor here comes from a human donor in good health (CMV status not recorded). Some clones in this sample may be carry-over from other donors' samples.

This clonotype was seen at least ten times. The chain recombines TRBV12-3 or TRBV12-4 with TRBJ1-2; a possible D gene is TRBD1 (5 bases). V lost 4 bases and J 5 bases, leaving 23 bases between the germline ends. The CDR3 contains 17 residues. The DNA of the CDR3 is TGTGCCAGCAGTTCCAAAACCTCGGACACTCTCCTTTATGGCTACACCTTC. This sequence encodes CASSSKTSDTLLYGYTF.

The gene calls are TRBV29-1 and TRBJ1-5; D may be TRBD1 (5 bases). Germline CDR1 and CDR2: SQVTM and ANQGSEA. The CDR3 totals 12 residues. V shed 5 bases and J shed 6 bases, with 11 bases lying between them. The CDR3 here is CSVKGPGQPQHF. The CDR3 DNA sequence: TGCAGCGTTAAGGGGCCAGGTCAGCCCCAGCATTTT.

There are many counts of this clonotype. The chain has TRBV6-1 and TRBJ2-7; no firm D call. The germline V and J ends were trimmed by 2 bases and 5 bases, with 4 bases remaining between them. The CDR3 has 11 amino acids. Germline V gene lookup returns CDR1 MNHNS and CDR2 SASEGT. DNA of the CDR3: TGTGCCAGCAGTGAACCGGACGAGCAGTACTTC. Protein product: CASSEPDEQYF.

In its sample, this clonotype was seen a few times. V usage is TRBV11-1 and J usage is TRBJ1-2; maybe TRBD1 (5 bases). The CDR3 extends over 15 amino acids. Trimming stripped 5 bases from V and 6 bases from J, with 19 bases between. Germline V gives CDR1 SGHAT, CDR2 FQDESV (reference sequence). The CDR3 is CASSHRRIQGNGYTF. In DNA form, the CDR3 reads TGTGCCAGCAGCCATAGACGAATCCAGGGCAATGGCTACACCTTC.

This clonotype was detected ten times or more. V usage is TRBV25-1 and J usage is TRBJ2-1; the match to TRBD1 covers 8 bases. CDR1 MGHDK and CDR2 SYGVNS come from the germline V gene. The CDR3 is 14 residues long. V was clipped by 7 bases and J by 2 bases; unmatched bases: 4. CDR3 in amino acids: CASTRTGTYNEQFF. DNA for the CDR3: TGTGCCAGCACTCGGACAGGGACCTACAATGAGCAGTTCTTC. Full variable domain (remainder filled in from reference TRBV25-1 and TRBJ2-1): EADIYQTPRYLVIGTGKKITLECSQTMGHDKMYWYQQDPGMELHLIHYSYGVNSTEKGDLSSESTVSRIRTEHFPLTLESARPSHTSQYLCASTRTGTYNEQFFGPGTRLTVL.

This clonotype was counted a few times. This sequence joins TRBV28 and TRBJ1-3, with D tentatively TRBD1 (5 bases). Trimming stripped 5 bases from V and 4 bases from J, with 12 bases between. In germline, CDR1 is MDHEN, CDR2 SYDVKM. The CDR3 length is 14 residues. DNA of the CDR3: TGTGCCAGCAGTCCGTCGGGGCCCGGAAACACCATATATTTT. Translated, it gives CASSPSGPGNTIYF.

The gene calls are TRBV12-3 or TRBV12-4 and TRBJ2-1; D may match TRBD1 or TRBD2 (5 bases each). The V end lost 7 bases, the J end lost 5 bases, and 15 bases lay between the germline ends. The CDR3 is 14 amino acids. The CDR3 nucleotides read TGTGCCAGCACTTGGGACGCTCCCAACAATGAGCAGTTCTTC. This codes for CASTWDAPNNEQFF.

This clonotype was counted at least ten times. The chain employs TRBV7-9 and TRBJ1-1; TRBD1 aligns across 7 bases. Germline V gives CDR1 SEHNR, CDR2 FQNEAQ (reference sequence). J lost 2 bases, V lost 8 bases, and 11 bases had no gene match. This CDR3 region has 15 residues. CDR3 bases: TGTGCCAGCGACCTCCACGGGACAGACAACACTGAAGCTTTCTTT. This translates into CASDLHGTDNTEAFF.

This clonotype has only a few counts. This chain links TRBV19 with TRBJ2-2, with 7 bases identical to TRBD2. Germline CDR1 is LNHDA and CDR2 is SQIVND (reference sequence). Losses at the gene ends were 5 bases for V and 2 bases for J; bases not matched to a gene: 8. This CDR3 contains 16 residues. The CDR3 sequence: CASSPWTRVNTGELFF. In DNA form, the CDR3 reads TGTGCCAGTAGTCCGTGGACTAGGGTAAACACCGGGGAGCTGTTTTTT.

The V gene is TRBV11-1, the J gene TRBJ2-6; D is possibly TRBD1 (5 bases). Germline CDR1 and CDR2: SGHAT and FQDESV (reference sequence). V was clipped by 6 bases and J by 0 bases, with 15 bases between them. There are 17 residues in the CDR3. CDR3 residues: CASRLQDRSSGANVLTF. DNA for the CDR3: TGTGCCAGCAGGTTACAGGACCGTAGCTCTGGGGCCAACGTCCTGACTTTC. The variable domain in full, completed from reference TRBV11-1 and TRBJ2-6, reads EAEVAQSPRYKITEKSQAVAFWCDPISGHATLYWYRQILGQGPELLVQFQDESVVDDSQLPKDRFSAERLKGVDSTLKIQPAELGDSAMYLCASRLQDRSSGANVLTFGAGSRLTVL.

The chain has TRBV28 and TRBJ2-6; D perhaps matches TRBD2 (5 bases). V was trimmed by 4 bases and J by 4 bases, leaving 11 bases between them. This CDR3 has 15 amino acids. Germline V lookup: CDR1 MDHEN, CDR2 SYDVKM. The CDR3 is CASSSGVLGANVLTF. The CDR3 region has the DNA TGTGCCAGCAGTTCCGGGGTGTTGGGGGCCAACGTCCTGACTTTC.

This chain's CDR3 is CASSLASITEAFF. CDR3 bases: TGTGCCAGCAGTTTAGCTTCCATCACTGAAGCTTTCTTT. V is TRBV12-3 or TRBV12-4 and J is TRBJ1-1; D gene unclear. Between the trimmed V and J ends, which lost 0 bases and 4 bases, there was a span of 6 bases. The CDR3 loop spans 13 amino acids.

A remark on this clonotype: Given a much more abundant clone one base away, this may be a read error. The genes are TRBV4-1 and TRBJ2-2, with 9 bases lining up with TRBD1. This CDR3 has 18 amino acids. The germline CDR1 and CDR2 sequences are MGHRA and YSYEKL. The DNA of the CDR3 is TGCGCCAGCAGCCACCCGGGACAGGGTCATATTATCACCGGGGAGCTGTCTTTT. Translating it yields CASSHPGQGHIITGELSF.

The sample holds a few counts of this clonotype. The chain combines TRBV10-3 with TRBJ1-6; weak D call: TRBD1 (6 bases). With 4 bases removed from V and 12 bases from J, the gap between germline ends came to 10 bases. This CDR3 comprises 12 residues. Germline assignment: CDR1 ENHRY and CDR2 SYGVKD. The CDR3 reads CAISGTRGPLHF. The DNA for the CDR3 is TGTGCCATCAGTGGGACCAGGGGACCCCTCCACTTT.

This clonotype was counted at least ten times. The rearrangement joins TRBV7-9 to TRBJ1-1, with D unresolved. CDR1 is SEHNR, CDR2 FQNEAQ, per germline (reference sequence). Trimming removed 3 bases at V and 7 bases at J, with 6 bases between. The CDR3 covers 11 residues. CDR3 protein: CASSLDLEAFF. In nucleotides, the CDR3 is TGTGCCAGCAGCTTGGACCTTGAAGCTTTCTTT.

This clonotype was counted a few times. This chain joins TRBV28 and TRBJ2-5, with a weak D call TRBD1 (6 bases). Germline V gene lookup returns CDR1 MDHEN and CDR2 SYDVKM. The CDR3 runs 14 residues. With 6 bases removed from V and 5 bases from J, the gap between germline ends came to 16 bases. The DNA of the CDR3 is TGTGCCAGCAGACTTTTAGGGACACAGGAGACCCAGTACTTC. Translation gives CASRLLGTQETQYF. Looking up the rest from reference TRBV28 and TRBJ2-5 gives the full variable domain: DVKVTQSSRYLVKRTGEKVFLECVQDMDHENMFWYRQDPGLGLRLIYFSYDVKMKEKGDIPEGYSVSREKKERFSLILESASTNQTSMYLCASRLLGTQETQYFGPGTRLLVL.

This clonotype was observed a few times. The chain's CDR3 is CSAKLVLDEQFF. In DNA, the CDR3 is TGCAGTGCTAAACTAGTCCTCGATGAGCAGTTCTTC. V gene TRBV20-1 combines with J gene TRBJ2-1; TRBD2 might be the D (5 bases). CDR3 length equals 12 residues. The V end was cut by 4 bases, the J end by 8 bases, with 12 bases between. Per germline, CDR1 DFQATT and CDR2 SNEGSKA (reference sequence).

This clonotype was detected ten times or more. The chain couples TRBV7-2 to TRBJ1-6; no reliable D call. CDR3 length: 15 amino acids. The V gene's germline CDR1 is SGHTA and CDR2 FQGNSA. Deletions cut 1 base from V and 5 bases from J, with 9 bases between. The CDR3 DNA follows: TGTGCCAGCAGCTTAGGGGCATTAGATAATTCACCCCTCCACTTT. It translates to CASSLGALDNSPLHF.

This clonotype showed up just a few times. The chain is built from TRBV29-1 and TRBJ1-2, with 7 bases fitting TRBD1. This CDR3 is 14 amino acids long. Per germline, CDR1 SQVTM and CDR2 ANQGSEA. Trimming took 3 bases from V and 0 from J; bases not matched to a gene: 4. The CDR3 region is CSVDPGQTNYGYTF. The CDR3 nucleotides read TGCAGCGTTGACCCGGGACAGACTAACTATGGCTACACCTTC.

The CDR3 loop reads CASSLLAGGRAQHF. The DNA for the CDR3 is TGTGCCAGCAGTTTATTGGCAGGGGGCAGGGCCCAGCATTTT. The genes are TRBV28 and TRBJ1-5, with 8 nucleotides matching TRBD1. The CDR3 is 14 amino acids. J lost 11 bases, V lost 1 base, and 7 bases had no gene match. Germline V lookup: CDR1 MDHEN, CDR2 SYDVKM. The full variable domain, in which reference TRBV28 and TRBJ1-5 provide the parts outside the CDR3, is DVKVTQSSRYLVKRTGEKVFLECVQDMDHENMFWYRQDPGLGLRLIYFSYDVKMKEKGDIPEGYSVSREKKERFSLILESASTNQTSMYLCASSLLAGGRAQHFGDGTRLSIL.

This clonotype occurred many times. The chain employs TRBV11-2 and TRBJ2-1; weak D call: TRBD2 (5 bases). Germline CDR1 reads SGHAT; CDR2 reads FQNNGV. The CDR3 totals 13 residues. The V gene lost 7 bases and the J gene lost 13 bases, with 20 bases spanning the gap. CDR3 protein: CASTSLGGREQFF. The DNA of the CDR3 is TGTGCCAGCACCTCCCTAGGAGGAAGGGAACAGTTCTTC.

At least ten counts were recorded for this clonotype. The chain uses TRBV7-2 and TRBJ2-3; 10 bases match TRBD1. Germline assignment: CDR1 SGHTA and CDR2 FQGNSA. The J segment lost 7 bases and the V segment lost 4 bases, leaving 11 bases of the junction unmatched. The CDR3 loop spans 16 amino acids. The CDR3 DNA reads as TGTGCCAGCAGCTCCCACCGGGACAGGGGACTCTATACGCAGTATTTT. Translating gives CASSSHRDRGLYTQYF.

This clonotype was counted ten times or more. The chain is built from TRBV6-2 or TRBV6-3 and TRBJ2-7; 14 nucleotides align to TRBD2. CDR3 length equals 17 residues. The trim removed 5 bases at V and 0 bases at J, leaving 6 bases unmatched. The V gene's germline CDR1 is MNHEY and CDR2 SVGEGT. The CDR3 loop is CASSQGLAGGTSYEQYF. The DNA for the CDR3 is TGTGCCAGCAGTCAAGGACTAGCGGGAGGTACCTCCTACGAGCAGTACTTC.

This clonotype was seen at least ten times. The chain carries TRBV4-2 and TRBJ1-2, with unresolved D. The germline CDR1 and CDR2 sequences are LGHNA and YNFKEQ. V gave up 1 base and J gave up 2 bases, with 8 bases separating them. This CDR3 has 14 residues. CDR3 amino acids: CASSQASSNYGYTF. The DNA of the CDR3 is TGTGCCAGCAGCCAAGCGTCGTCCAACTATGGCTACACCTTC.

This clonotype was counted ten times or more. The V and J genes are TRBV7-3 and TRBJ1-2; D call uncertain. This CDR3 contains 14 residues. The ends were cut back, 1 base at V and 2 bases at J, with 8 bases in the middle. Germline V gene lookup returns CDR1 SGHTA and CDR2 FQGTGA. The DNA of the CDR3 is TGTGCCAGCAGCTTAAATCCGTTAAACTATGGCTACACCTTC. Translation gives CASSLNPLNYGYTF.

This clonotype was observed at least ten times. This chain joins TRBV7-9 and TRBJ1-4; possible D gene TRBD1, 6 bases. This CDR3 has 15 residues. The germline CDR1 and CDR2 sequences are SEHNR and FQNEAQ (reference sequence). Trimming cost V 5 bases and J 4 bases, with 14 bases left between them. This CDR3 reads CASSLTQGYNEKLFF. CDR3 nucleotide sequence: TGTGCCAGCAGCCTAACACAGGGATATAATGAAAAACTGTTTTTT.

The chain recombines TRBV2 with TRBJ2-7; 13 nucleotides match TRBD2. The CDR3 consists of 14 residues. Germline trimming cut 4 bases from V and 3 bases from J; bases unmatched to any gene: 0. Per the germline V gene, CDR1 is SNHLY and CDR2 is FYNNEI. CDR3 region: CASSGTSGSYEQYF. The CDR3 DNA follows: TGTGCCAGCAGTGGGACTAGCGGGAGCTACGAGCAGTACTTC.